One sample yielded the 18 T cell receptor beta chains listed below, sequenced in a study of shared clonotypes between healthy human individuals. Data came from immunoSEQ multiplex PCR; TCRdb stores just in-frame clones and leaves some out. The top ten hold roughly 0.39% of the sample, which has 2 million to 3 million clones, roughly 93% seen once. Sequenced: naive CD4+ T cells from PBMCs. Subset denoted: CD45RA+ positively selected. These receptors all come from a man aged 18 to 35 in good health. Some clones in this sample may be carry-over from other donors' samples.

Written as DNA, the CDR3 is TGTGCCAGCACCCCGCAACGGACTGAAGCTTTCTTT. Translated, it gives CASTPQRTEAFF. The chain links TRBV7-9 to TRBJ1-1; no reliable D call. Germline V gene lookup returns CDR1 SEHNR and CDR2 FQNEAQ (reference sequence). CDR3 length equals 12 residues. The V end lost 7 bases, the J end lost 5 bases, and 11 bases lay between the germline ends.

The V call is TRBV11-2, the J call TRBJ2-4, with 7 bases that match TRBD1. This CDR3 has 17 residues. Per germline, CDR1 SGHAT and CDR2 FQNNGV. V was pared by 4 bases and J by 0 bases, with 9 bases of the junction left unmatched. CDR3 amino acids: CASSSNQGQTAKNIQYF. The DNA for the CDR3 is TGTGCCAGCAGCTCAAACCAGGGACAGACAGCCAAAAACATTCAGTACTTC.

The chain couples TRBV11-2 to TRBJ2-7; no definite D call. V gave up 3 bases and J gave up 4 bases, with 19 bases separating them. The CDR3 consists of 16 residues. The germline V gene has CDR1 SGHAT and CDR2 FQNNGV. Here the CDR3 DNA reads TGTGCCAGCAGCTTCGGACCCAGTGGGTTTTCATACGAGCAGTACTTC. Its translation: CASSFGPSGFSYEQYF.

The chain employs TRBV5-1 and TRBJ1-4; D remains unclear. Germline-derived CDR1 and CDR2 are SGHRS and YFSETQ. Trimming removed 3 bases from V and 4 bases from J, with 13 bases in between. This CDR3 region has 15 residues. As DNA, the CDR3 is TGCGCCAGCAGCTATGAGGCAGGTGATAATGAAAAACTGTTTTTT. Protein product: CASSYEAGDNEKLFF.

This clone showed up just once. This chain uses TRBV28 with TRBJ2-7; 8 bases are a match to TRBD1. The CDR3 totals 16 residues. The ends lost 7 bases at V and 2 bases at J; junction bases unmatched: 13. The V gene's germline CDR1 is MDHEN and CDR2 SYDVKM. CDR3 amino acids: CASTTVWGQDPYEQYF. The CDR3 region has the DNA TGTGCCAGCACCACGGTTTGGGGACAGGACCCCTACGAGCAGTACTTC. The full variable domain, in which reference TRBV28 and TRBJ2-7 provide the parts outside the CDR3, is DVKVTQSSRYLVKRTGEKVFLECVQDMDHENMFWYRQDPGLGLRLIYFSYDVKMKEKGDIPEGYSVSREKKERFSLILESASTNQTSMYLCASTTVWGQDPYEQYFGPGTRLTVT.

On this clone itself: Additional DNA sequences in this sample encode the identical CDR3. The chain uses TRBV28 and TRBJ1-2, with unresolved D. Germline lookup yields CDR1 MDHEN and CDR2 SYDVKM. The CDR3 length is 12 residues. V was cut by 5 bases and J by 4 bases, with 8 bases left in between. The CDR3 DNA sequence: TGTGCCAGCAGTCCTCCGGGCTATGGCTACACCTTC. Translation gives CASSPPGYGYTF.

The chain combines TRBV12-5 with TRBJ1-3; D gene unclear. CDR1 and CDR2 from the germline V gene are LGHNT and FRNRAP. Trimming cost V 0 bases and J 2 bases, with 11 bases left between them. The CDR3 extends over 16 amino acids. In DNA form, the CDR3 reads TGTGCTAGTGGTTTGGTCTCAACTCGTACTGGAAACACCATATATTTT. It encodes CASGLVSTRTGNTIYF.

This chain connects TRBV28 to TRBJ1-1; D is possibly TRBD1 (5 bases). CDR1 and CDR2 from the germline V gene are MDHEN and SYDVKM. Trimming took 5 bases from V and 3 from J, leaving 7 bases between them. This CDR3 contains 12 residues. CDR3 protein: CASSAGYTEAFF. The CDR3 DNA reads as TGTGCCAGCAGTGCAGGGTACACTGAAGCTTTCTTT.

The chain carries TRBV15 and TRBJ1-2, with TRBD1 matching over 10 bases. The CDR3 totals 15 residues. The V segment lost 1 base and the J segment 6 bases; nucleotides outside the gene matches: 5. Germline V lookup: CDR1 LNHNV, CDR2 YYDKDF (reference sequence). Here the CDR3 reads CATSRAPGTGDGYTF. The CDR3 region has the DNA TGTGCCACCAGCAGAGCCCCTGGGACAGGGGATGGCTACACCTTC.

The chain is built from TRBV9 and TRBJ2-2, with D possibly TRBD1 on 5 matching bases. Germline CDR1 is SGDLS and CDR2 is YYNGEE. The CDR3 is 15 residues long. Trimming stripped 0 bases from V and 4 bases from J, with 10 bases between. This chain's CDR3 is CASSVAGQPTGELFF. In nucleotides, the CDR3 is TGTGCCAGCAGCGTAGCCGGACAACCCACCGGGGAGCTGTTTTTT. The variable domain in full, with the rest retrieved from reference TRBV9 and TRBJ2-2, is DSGVTQTPKHLITATGQRVTLRCSPRSGDLSVYWYQQSLDQGLQFLIQYYNGEERAKGNILERFSAQQFPDLHSELNLSSLELGDSALYFCASSVAGQPTGELFFGEGSRLTVL.

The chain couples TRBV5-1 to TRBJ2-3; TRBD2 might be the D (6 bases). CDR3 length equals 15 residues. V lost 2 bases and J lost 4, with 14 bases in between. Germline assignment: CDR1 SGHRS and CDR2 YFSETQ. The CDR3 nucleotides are TGCGCCAGCAGCTTTTTGACTAGTGGGGCAGATACGCAGTATTTT. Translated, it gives CASSFLTSGADTQYF.

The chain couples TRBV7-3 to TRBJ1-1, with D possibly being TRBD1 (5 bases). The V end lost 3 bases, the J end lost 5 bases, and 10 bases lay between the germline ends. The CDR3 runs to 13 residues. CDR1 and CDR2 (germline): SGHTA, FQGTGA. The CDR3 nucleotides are TGTGCCAGCAGCTTTGGGGCGAGTACTGAAGCTTTCTTT. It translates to CASSFGASTEAFF.

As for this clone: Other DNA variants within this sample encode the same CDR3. As DNA, the CDR3 is TGTGCCAGCAGTGGTGGAAACACCATATATTTT. It codes for CASSGGNTIYF. The chain carries TRBV2 and TRBJ1-3; D call uncertain. Trimming cost V 4 bases and J 3 bases, with 1 base left between them. CDR3 length: 11 residues. Germline V lookup: CDR1 SNHLY, CDR2 FYNNEI.

The CDR3, as DNA: TGTGCCAGCAGCCTCAGGGGGACAGGGTCTCACGAGCAGTACTTC. Amino acids: CASSLRGTGSHEQYF. The chain uses TRBV6-6 and TRBJ2-7, with 9 bases that match TRBD1. V gave up 6 bases and J gave up 5 bases; unmatched junction bases: 11. The CDR3 consists of 15 residues. In germline, CDR1 is MNHNY, CDR2 SVGAGI (reference sequence).

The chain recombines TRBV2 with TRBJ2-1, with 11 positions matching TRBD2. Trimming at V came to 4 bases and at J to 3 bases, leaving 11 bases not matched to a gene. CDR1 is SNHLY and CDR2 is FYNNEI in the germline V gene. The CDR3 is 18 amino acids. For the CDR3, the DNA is TGTGCCAGCAGTGGTCTTAGCGGGAGGGCCGCTGGCTACAATGAGCAGTTCTTC. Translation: CASSGLSGRAAGYNEQFF.

Here the CDR3 reads CASSLVSGAGEQFF. In DNA form, the CDR3 reads TGTGCCAGCAGCTTGGTTTCAGGGGCCGGTGAGCAGTTCTTC. J is TRBJ2-1 and V is TRBV5-4; D perhaps matches TRBD1 (6 bases). V gave up 0 bases and J gave up 9 bases, with 13 bases separating them. CDR1 and CDR2 (germline): SGHNT, YYREEE (reference sequence). The CDR3 totals 14 residues.

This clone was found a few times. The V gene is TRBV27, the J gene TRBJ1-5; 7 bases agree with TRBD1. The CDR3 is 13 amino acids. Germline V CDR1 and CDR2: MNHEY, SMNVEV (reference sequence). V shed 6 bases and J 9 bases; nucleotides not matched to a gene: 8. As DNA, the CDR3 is TGTGCCAGCAGACAGACAGGGTCGAGGCCCCAGCATTTT. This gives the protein CASRQTGSRPQHF.

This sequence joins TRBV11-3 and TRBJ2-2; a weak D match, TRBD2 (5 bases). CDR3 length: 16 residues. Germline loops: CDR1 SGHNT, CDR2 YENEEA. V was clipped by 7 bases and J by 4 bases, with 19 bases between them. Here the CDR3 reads CASTKNPLEGTGELFF. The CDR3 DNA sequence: TGTGCCAGCACTAAAAACCCGCTCGAGGGCACCGGGGAGCTGTTTTTT.